This T cell receptor (beta chain) was retrieved from a study of T cells in narcolepsy. TCRdb keeps only in-frame clones here, not all; method: immunoSEQ multiplex PCR. Seen here are tens of thousands of clones, roughly four fifths observed once, and the top ten hold about 1.1%. The CDR3 consists of 15 residues. Germline CDR1 SGHRS, CDR2 YFSETQ. With 3 bases clipped from V and 9 bases from J, the junction kept 5 bases outside the gene matches. This clone showed up just once. Sequencing was performed on CD45RA- memory CD4+ T cells from PBMCs. The TCR sequence derives from a human donor with narcolepsy. The gene calls are TRBV5-1 and TRBJ2-1; 14 positions agree with TRBD2. CDR3 amino acids: CASSSGLAGGVEQFF. DNA of the CDR3: TGCGCCAGCAGCTCAGGACTAGCGGGAGGAGTTGAGCAGTTCTTC. Complete variable domain (other parts from reference TRBV5-1 and TRBJ2-1): KAGVTQTPRYLIKTRGQQVTLSCSPISGHRSVSWYQQTPGQGLQFLFEYFSETQRNKGNFPGRFSGRQFSNSRSEMNVSTLELGDSALYLCASSSGLAGGVEQFFGPGTRLTVL.